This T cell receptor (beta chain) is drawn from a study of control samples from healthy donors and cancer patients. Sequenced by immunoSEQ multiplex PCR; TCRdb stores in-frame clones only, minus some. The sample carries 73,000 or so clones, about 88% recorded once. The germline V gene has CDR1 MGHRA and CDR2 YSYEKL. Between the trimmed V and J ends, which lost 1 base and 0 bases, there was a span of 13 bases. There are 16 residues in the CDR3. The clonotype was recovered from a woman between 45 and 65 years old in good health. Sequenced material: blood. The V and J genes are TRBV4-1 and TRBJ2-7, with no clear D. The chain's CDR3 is CASSQVWDPSSYEQYF. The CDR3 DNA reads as TGCGCCAGCAGCCAAGTATGGGATCCAAGCTCCTACGAGCAGTACTTC.